The following is a TCR beta chain sequence with its context. The antigen is unknown. Assay: immunoSEQ multiplex PCR; the TCRdb copy retains only in-frame clones and omits some. The data hold over 60,000 clones, with about nine tenths observed a single time. This CDR3 has 15 residues. V was shortened by 2 bases and J by 0 bases, with 8 bases between the two germline ends. Germline V gives CDR1 MNHEY, CDR2 SVGAGI. The data belong to a study of OX40 agonist ivuxolimab in advanced cancers. Study conclusions and caveats: Patients with a partial response at 0.1-3.0 mg/kg had among the lowest clonal expansion.

The chain links TRBV6-5 to TRBJ1-3, with no clear D. The receptor was derived from an adult with an advanced solid tumor such as melanoma, head and neck, liver or kidney cancer. The sequencing used CD4+ or CD8+ T cells sorted from blood, collected in a trial of the OX40 agonist ivuxolimab. The CDR3 coding sequence is TGTGCCAGCAGTTACGGGCGGAGCTCTGGAAACACCATATATTTT. This gives the protein CASSYGRSSGNTIYF.